The 27 T cell receptor beta chains in this list originate from one sample, sequenced in a study of blood T cell repertoires in COVID-19. TCRdb's copy holds only in-frame clones and misses some; the assay was immunoSEQ multiplex PCR. The sample has some 9,000 clones, 75% to 90% seen once. What was sequenced was peripheral blood. The source of these receptors is a man in his 70s with active COVID-19.

The chain couples TRBV10-2 to TRBJ1-1, with D possibly being TRBD1 (6 bases). The CDR3 runs 15 residues. Germline CDR1 is WSHSY and CDR2 is SAAADI. Trimming left V 7 bases short and J 5 bases short, with 20 bases between. This CDR3 reads CASKGGQQHGTEAFF. CDR3 bases: TGCGCCAGCAAGGGGGGGCAGCAGCATGGGACTGAAGCTTTCTTT.

The chain is built from TRBV28 and TRBJ2-1; D is possibly TRBD1 (8 bases). Germline loops: CDR1 MDHEN, CDR2 SYDVKM. Trimming shortened V by 5 bases and J by 15 bases, and 17 bases separated the two germline ends. The CDR3 sequence is 12 residues long. The CDR3, as DNA: TGTGCCAGCAGTACCCTACAGGGGGGGCCGTTCTTC. It codes for CASSTLQGGPFF.

The V call is TRBV4-1, the J call TRBJ2-5; 8 bases are shared with TRBD1. Germline-derived CDR1 and CDR2 are MGHRA and YSYEKL. The V and J ends lost 5 bases and 11 bases, in that order; junction bases with no gene match: 13. The CDR3 is 14 residues long. The CDR3 nucleotides read TGCGCCAGCAGCGGACAGGGCACTAAGATAAGACAGTACTTC. It encodes CASSGQGTKIRQYF.

This chain links TRBV27 with TRBJ2-3; 9 nucleotides line up with TRBD1. This CDR3 spans 15 amino acids. The J segment lost 1 base and the V segment lost 6 bases, leaving 5 bases of the junction unmatched. Germline values: CDR1 MNHEY, CDR2 SMNVEV (reference sequence). The CDR3 region has the DNA TGTGCCAGCAGACGTAGGACAGGGGGCACAGATACGCAGTATTTT. Its protein is CASRRRTGGTDTQYF.

This clone was seen only once. J is TRBJ2-2 and V is TRBV6-5; the D is unclear. The length of the CDR3 is 13 residues. The V and J ends lost 5 bases and 2 bases respectively, with 6 bases between them. Germline-derived CDR1 and CDR2 are MNHEY and SVGAGI. The CDR3 DNA is TGTGCCAGCAGTCCCACAAACACCGGGGAGCTGTTTTTT. It is translated as CASSPTNTGELFF.

V is TRBV12-3 or TRBV12-4 and J is TRBJ2-5; 10 nucleotides agree with TRBD2. With V trimmed by 6 bases and J by 5 bases, 3 bases remained unmatched. The CDR3 runs 13 residues. CDR3: CASSLAGVETQYF. In nucleotides, the CDR3 is TGTGCCAGCAGCCTAGCGGGAGTGGAGACCCAGTACTTC.

The chain joins TRBV6-5 to TRBJ2-1; D gene uncertain. V dropped 0 bases and J dropped 4 bases, with 7 bases sitting between them. Germline V gene data show CDR1 as MNHEY and CDR2 as SVGAGI. CDR3 length: 14 residues. The CDR3 loop is CASSYSRVYNEQFF. CDR3 nucleotides: TGTGCCAGCAGTTACTCTCGAGTTTACAATGAGCAGTTCTTC.

The rearrangement uses TRBV12-3 or TRBV12-4 and TRBJ2-3; D possibly corresponds to TRBD2 (6 bases). The CDR3 is 13 amino acids. V was cut by 5 bases and J by 4 bases, with 10 bases left in between. The CDR3, as DNA: TGTGCCAGCAGTCTCTGGGAGGCAGATACGCAGTATTTT. Amino acids: CASSLWEADTQYF.

The chain recombines TRBV28 with TRBJ2-1, with 13 bases fitting TRBD2. This CDR3 contains 18 residues. Trimming removed 6 bases from V and 0 bases from J; junction bases left unmatched: 8. The germline V gene has CDR1 MDHEN and CDR2 SYDVKM. The CDR3 bases are TGTGCCAGCAGCTGGACTAGCGGGAGCGTGAGCTCCTACAATGAGCAGTTCTTC. This encodes CASSWTSGSVSSYNEQFF. The complete variable domain, with remaining parts taken from reference TRBV28 and TRBJ2-1, reads DVKVTQSSRYLVKRTGEKVFLECVQDMDHENMFWYRQDPGLGLRLIYFSYDVKMKEKGDIPEGYSVSREKKERFSLILESASTNQTSMYLCASSWTSGSVSSYNEQFFGPGTRLTVL.

The CDR3 protein is CAWSPPGSGQTQYF. The CDR3 bases are TGTGCCTGGAGTCCCCCGGGCAGCGGGCAGACCCAGTACTTC. V usage is TRBV30 and J usage is TRBJ2-5, with D maybe TRBD2 (6 bases). From germline, CDR1 is GTSNPN and CDR2 SVGIG (reference sequence). This CDR3 has 14 amino acids. Trimming took 2 bases from V and 6 from J, leaving 16 bases between them.

On this clone itself: The junction does not match germline at one end; this may be a read error. V gene TRBV7-7 combines with J gene TRBJ2-5, with D possibly TRBD1 on 5 matching bases. Germline V gives CDR1 SSHAT, CDR2 FNYEAQ (reference sequence). The CDR3 has 15 residues. CDR3 amino acids: CASSLAGAGPGTQYF. CDR3 DNA sequence: TGTGCTAGCAGCTTAGCTGGAGCAGGGCCGGGGACCCAGTACTTC.

The genes are TRBV6-6 and TRBJ1-1; 10 positions agree with TRBD1. J gave up 2 bases and V 11 bases, and 5 bases lay outside the gene matches. The CDR3 has 13 amino acids. Germline V CDR1 and CDR2: MNHNY, SVGAGI (reference sequence). CDR3 in amino acids: CAARDRGNTEAFF. Written as DNA, the CDR3 is TGTGCCGCCAGGGACAGGGGAAACACTGAAGCTTTCTTT.

This clone was detected a few times. The V call is TRBV20-1, the J call TRBJ2-1; D might be TRBD1 (6 bases). This CDR3 comprises 11 residues. The V gene's germline CDR1 is DFQATT and CDR2 SNEGSKA (reference sequence). Trimming removed 5 bases from V and 9 bases from J, with 11 bases in between. The CDR3 sequence is CSAPQGSEQFF. As DNA, the CDR3 is TGCAGTGCTCCCCAGGGGAGTGAGCAGTTCTTC.

Notes on this clone: The junction shows a germline mismatch at one end, possibly a read error. This chain joins TRBV7-7 and TRBJ2-5, with 9 nucleotides matching TRBD1. The CDR3 extends over 15 amino acids. Germline loops: CDR1 SSHAT, CDR2 FNYEAQ (reference sequence). The DNA of the CDR3 is TGTGCTAGCAGCTACGGACAGGGGACCCAAGAGACCCAGTACTTC. This gives the protein CASSYGQGTQETQYF.

CDR3 sequence: CASSLGYRLAGGETQYF. The CDR3 DNA is TGTGCCAGCAGCTTGGGGTACCGACTAGCGGGAGGAGAGACCCAGTACTTC. The genes are TRBV13 and TRBJ2-5, with 13 bases identical to TRBD2. CDR3 length equals 17 residues. From germline, CDR1 is PRHDT and CDR2 FYEKMQ (reference sequence). Germline trimming cut 3 bases from V and 4 bases from J; bases unmatched to any gene: 8. The whole variable domain, remainder taken from reference TRBV13 and TRBJ2-5, is AAGVIQSPRHLIKEKRETATLKCYPIPRHDTVYWYQQGPGQDPQFLISFYEKMQSDKGSIPDRFSAQQFSDYHSELNMSSLELGDSALYFCASSLGYRLAGGETQYFGPGTRLLVL.

The chain uses TRBV7-3 and TRBJ2-1, with D uncertain. The CDR3 is 14 residues long. The V and J ends lost 5 bases and 7 bases respectively, with 15 bases between them. The germline CDR1 and CDR2 sequences are SGHTA and FQGTGA. DNA of the CDR3: TGTGCCAGCAGCACCCAGGCCCTTTCGAATGAGCAGTTCTTC. It codes for CASSTQALSNEQFF. The entire variable domain, with the rest obtained from reference TRBV7-3 and TRBJ2-1, is as follows: GAGVSQTPSNKVTEKGKYVELRCDPISGHTALYWYRQSLGQGPEFLIYFQGTGAADDSGLPNDRFFAVRPEGSVSTLKIQRTERGDSAVYLCASSTQALSNEQFFGPGTRLTVL.

V is TRBV6-6 and J is TRBJ2-7; no clear D. This CDR3 has 12 residues. Trimming took 6 bases from V and 4 from J, leaving 10 bases between them. CDR1 and CDR2 from the germline V gene are MNHNY and SVGAGI (reference sequence). CDR3 region: CASRVGVYEQYF. CDR3 nucleotide sequence: TGTGCCAGCAGGGTGGGCGTTTACGAGCAGTACTTC.

This clone appeared once. V usage is TRBV24-1 and J usage is TRBJ2-7, with 10 nucleotides matching TRBD1. Trimming took 4 bases from V and 6 from J; bases not matched to a gene: 11. The CDR3 loop spans 16 amino acids. CDR1 and CDR2 from the germline V gene are KGHDR and SFDVKD. This chain's CDR3 is CATSDSGQGTHREQYF. The CDR3 nucleotides read TGTGCCACCAGTGACTCGGGACAGGGGACCCATCGCGAGCAGTACTTC.

The table lists this clone with a count of one. V and J are TRBV7-3 and TRBJ2-1; 7 bases match TRBD1. The CDR3 contains 13 residues. Unmatched junction bases numbered 5, after V lost 5 bases and J lost 7 bases. Germline lookup yields CDR1 SGHTA and CDR2 FQGTGA. The CDR3 nucleotides are TGTGCCAGCAGCGATCGACAGGGAAATGAGCAGTTCTTC. Encoded protein: CASSDRQGNEQFF.

The rearrangement links TRBV5-1 to TRBJ1-1; 7 bases are shared with TRBD1. The CDR3 spans 16 residues. With 0 bases clipped from V and 0 bases from J, the junction kept 5 bases outside the gene matches. Germline loops: CDR1 SGHRS, CDR2 YFSETQ. In DNA form, the CDR3 reads TGCGCCAGCAGCTTGGTCGGGACAGACTTGAACACTGAAGCTTTCTTT. Its protein product is CASSLVGTDLNTEAFF. Together with reference TRBV5-1 and TRBJ1-1, the CDR3 gives the full variable domain: KAGVTQTPRYLIKTRGQQVTLSCSPISGHRSVSWYQQTPGQGLQFLFEYFSETQRNKGNFPGRFSGRQFSNSRSEMNVSTLELGDSALYLCASSLVGTDLNTEAFFGQGTRLTVV.

The rearrangement joins TRBV5-4 to TRBJ2-1; the match to TRBD1 covers 7 bases. Germline CDR1 reads SGHNT; CDR2 reads YYREEE (reference sequence). With 6 bases clipped from V and 5 bases from J, the junction kept 11 bases outside the gene matches. The CDR3 totals 15 residues. CDR3 amino acids: CASKMTGSKNNEQFF. The CDR3 DNA follows: TGTGCCAGCAAGATGACAGGGTCTAAAAACAATGAGCAGTTCTTC.

In nucleotides, the CDR3 is TGTGCCAGCAATCCCGACGTCTGGACAGGGGATAGCAATCAGCCCCAGCATTTT. Its translation: CASNPDVWTGDSNQPQHF. The chain links TRBV2 to TRBJ1-5; TRBD1 matches at 9 bases. The V segment lost 7 bases and the J segment 0 bases; nucleotides outside the gene matches: 13. The CDR3 contains 18 residues. Looked up from germline, CDR1 is SNHLY and CDR2 is FYNNEI.

The chain is built from TRBV4-1 and TRBJ2-7; 12 nucleotides agree with TRBD2. The CDR3 sequence is 15 residues long. V was clipped by 1 base and J by 3 bases; unmatched bases: 1. CDR1 MGHRA and CDR2 YSYEKL come from the germline V gene. The CDR3 coding sequence is TGCGCCAGCAGCCAAGTGACTAGCGGGAGCTACGAGCAGTACTTC. It codes for CASSQVTSGSYEQYF.

The V gene is TRBV2, the J gene TRBJ2-1; TRBD2 aligns across 7 bases. CDR1 and CDR2 (germline): SNHLY, FYNNEI. Trimming removed 2 bases from V and 8 bases from J; junction bases left unmatched: 9. The CDR3 totals 15 residues. For the CDR3, the DNA is TGTGCCAGCAGTGAATTAGGGTCGGGGGGAGATGAGCAGTTCTTC. Protein: CASSELGSGGDEQFF.

The chain joins TRBV10-3 to TRBJ1-5, with TRBD1 matching over 8 bases. CDR3 length: 15 amino acids. In germline, CDR1 is ENHRY, CDR2 SYGVKD. The J segment lost 6 bases and the V segment lost 0 bases, leaving 4 bases of the junction unmatched. The CDR3 nucleotides read TGTGCCATCAGTGAGTCGCAGGGGGCTGGTCAGCCCCAGCATTTT. Protein sequence: CAISESQGAGQPQHF.

This chain uses TRBV5-4 with TRBJ2-7, with 7 bases aligning to TRBD1. The CDR3 length is 13 residues. Germline CDR1 and CDR2: SGHNT and YYREEE (reference sequence). J was trimmed by 4 bases and V by 4 bases; bases with no gene match: 5. The CDR3 DNA sequence: TGTGCCAGCAGCGTAACACAGGGGTACGAGCAGTACTTC. Protein sequence: CASSVTQGYEQYF.

The V gene is TRBV19, the J gene TRBJ1-5; 9 bases are a match to TRBD1. The CDR3 has 17 amino acids. Germline V gene sequence: CDR1 LNHDA, CDR2 SQIVND (reference sequence). J was trimmed by 3 bases and V by 4 bases; bases with no gene match: 10. The DNA of the CDR3 is TGTGCCAGTAGTAGGAGGGACAGGGACTGGTCCAATCAGCCCCAGCATTTT. It is translated as CASSRRDRDWSNQPQHF.